The 24 T cell receptor beta chains in this list originate from one sample, sequenced in a study of T cell changes during pregnancy in multiple sclerosis. The repertoire was sequenced with immunoSEQ multiplex PCR; TCRdb's copy has only in-frame clones and lacks some. The repertoire holds some 110,000 clones, with about 90% as singletons. Sequences were derived from peripheral blood, sampled before pregnancy. The receptors derive from a female donor with multiple sclerosis, enrolled in a pregnancy study.

V and J are TRBV5-5 and TRBJ2-7; 7 nucleotides match TRBD1. This CDR3 has 14 amino acids. The V gene end was trimmed by 0 bases and the J gene end by 3 bases; junction bases not matched to a gene: 3. Germline V gene data show CDR1 as SGHKS and CDR2 as YYEKEE (reference sequence). The CDR3 nucleotides are TGTGCCAGCAGCTTGGGACAGGGTATCTACGAGCAGTACTTC. This translates into CASSLGQGIYEQYF.

A few counts support this clone. The genes are TRBV9 and TRBJ1-2; D gene uncertain. Germline lookup yields CDR1 SGDLS and CDR2 YYNGEE. Trimming cost V 3 bases and J 7 bases, with 13 bases left between them. The CDR3 is 13 amino acids. CDR3 sequence (DNA): TGTGCCAGCAGCGACCCCTCAGCGGTTGGCTACACCTTC. Translation: CASSDPSAVGYTF.

The rearrangement uses TRBV28 and TRBJ1-5; a weak D match, TRBD1 (5 bases). The V end was cut by 7 bases, the J end by 4 bases, with 11 bases between. CDR1 MDHEN and CDR2 SYDVKM come from the germline V gene. The length of the CDR3 is 13 residues. As DNA, the CDR3 is TGTGCCAGCATTTCTTCAGGGAATCAGCCCCAGCATTTT. The encoded protein is CASISSGNQPQHF.

V is TRBV7-2 and J is TRBJ2-3; 7 bases fit TRBD2. The junction had 5 bases not matched to a gene; V was cut back by 2 bases and J by 3 bases. Germline V gives CDR1 SGHTA, CDR2 FQGNSA. The CDR3 is 15 residues long. CDR3 coding DNA: TGTGCCAGCAGCTTATCGGGGGGTGCGACAGATACGCAGTATTTT. Its translation: CASSLSGGATDTQYF.

The rearrangement joins TRBV7-8 to TRBJ1-3; TRBD1 matches 8 bases. The CDR3 is made up of 17 amino acids. The J segment lost 1 base and the V segment lost 1 base, leaving 6 bases of the junction unmatched. Germline loops: CDR1 SGHVS, CDR2 FQNEAQ. The CDR3 region has the DNA TGTGCCAGCAGCTTAGGGGACAGGATGCTTTCTGGAAACACCATATATTTT. It translates to CASSLGDRMLSGNTIYF.

This chain uses TRBV4-3 with TRBJ2-1; D is possibly TRBD2 (5 bases). There are 14 residues in the CDR3. Germline V gene data show CDR1 as LGHNA and CDR2 as YSLEER. Trimming shortened V by 0 bases and J by 2 bases, and 5 bases separated the two germline ends. CDR3 amino acids: CASSQERAYNEQFF. As DNA, the CDR3 is TGCGCCAGCAGCCAAGAGAGGGCCTACAATGAGCAGTTCTTC.

This clone was picked up one time. This sequence joins TRBV28 and TRBJ1-6, with 7 bases fitting TRBD1. Per germline, CDR1 MDHEN and CDR2 SYDVKM. Germline trimming cut 5 bases from V and 14 bases from J; bases unmatched to any gene: 21. This CDR3 region has 17 residues. For the CDR3, the DNA is TGTGCCAGCAGTGCCCGCCGGACAGGCGCCCGGCCAATGGCCCTCCACTTT. It translates to CASSARRTGARPMALHF.

The V and J genes are TRBV28 and TRBJ2-3; D call uncertain. The CDR3 contains 12 residues. Germline V lookup: CDR1 MDHEN, CDR2 SYDVKM. The V and J ends lost 4 bases and 2 bases respectively, with 4 bases between them. CDR3 loop: CASSSDTDTQYF. The DNA of the CDR3 is TGTGCCAGCAGTTCAGACACAGATACGCAGTATTTT.

The gene calls are TRBV7-8 and TRBJ2-5; 9 nucleotides agree with TRBD2. V gave up 2 bases and J gave up 3 bases; unmatched junction bases: 4. Germline V gives CDR1 SGHVS, CDR2 FQNEAQ. CDR3 length: 15 residues. CDR3 bases: TGTGCCAGCAGCTTACGAGCTAGCGGGAAAGAGACCCAGTACTTC. Its protein is CASSLRASGKETQYF.

The rearrangement links TRBV11-1 to TRBJ2-7; 13 bases align to TRBD2. Per germline, CDR1 SGHAT and CDR2 FQDESV (reference sequence). J gave up 6 bases and V 4 bases, and 3 bases lay outside the gene matches. The CDR3 contains 14 residues. CDR3 residues: CASSSGLAGAEQYF. CDR3 coding DNA: TGTGCCAGCAGCTCTGGACTAGCGGGAGCCGAGCAGTACTTC. Complete variable domain (other parts from reference TRBV11-1 and TRBJ2-7): EAEVAQSPRYKITEKSQAVAFWCDPISGHATLYWYRQILGQGPELLVQFQDESVVDDSQLPKDRFSAERLKGVDSTLKIQPAELGDSAMYLCASSSGLAGAEQYFGPGTRLTVT.

This sequence joins TRBV6-6 and TRBJ2-5, with 12 bases that match TRBD2. The V gene's germline CDR1 is MNHNY and CDR2 SVGAGI (reference sequence). J was trimmed by 5 bases and V by 0 bases; bases with no gene match: 4. This CDR3 contains 16 residues. The DNA of the CDR3 is TGTGCCAGCAGTTACTCGACTAGCGGGAGATGGGAGACCCAGTACTTC. Its protein is CASSYSTSGRWETQYF.

The chain uses TRBV5-1 and TRBJ1-2; 8 nucleotides agree with TRBD1. The germline gives CDR1 SGHRS, CDR2 YFSETQ. Losses at the gene ends were 3 bases for V and 7 bases for J; bases not matched to a gene: 2. The CDR3 length is 12 residues. CDR3 coding DNA: TGCGCCAGCAGCTACGACAGGGGTGGCTACACCTTC. This translates into CASSYDRGGYTF.

The genes are TRBV6-1 and TRBJ1-2, with 7 bases fitting TRBD1. CDR3 length: 13 residues. With 6 bases clipped from V and 6 bases from J, the junction kept 7 bases outside the gene matches. Germline values: CDR1 MNHNS, CDR2 SASEGT. CDR3 DNA sequence: TGTGCCAGCAGGACCGACAGGGCACATGGCTACACCTTC. Encoded protein: CASRTDRAHGYTF.

The J gene is TRBJ1-6, the V gene TRBV25-1; no clear D gene. Germline V gene sequence: CDR1 MGHDK, CDR2 SYGVNS. V shed 3 bases and J shed 5 bases, with 14 bases lying between them. The CDR3 contains 16 residues. The CDR3 coding sequence is TGTGCCAGCAGTGAGCCCGCGGGAATTAATAATTCACCCCTCCACTTT. This translates into CASSEPAGINNSPLHF.

This clone was observed a few times. J is TRBJ1-2 and V is TRBV19; D call uncertain. CDR1 is LNHDA, CDR2 SQIVND, per germline (reference sequence). Between the trimmed V and J ends, which lost 4 bases and 4 bases, there was a span of 10 bases. The CDR3 consists of 13 residues. The CDR3 reads CASSSGPLYGYTF. In nucleotides, the CDR3 is TGTGCCAGTAGTAGTGGGCCGCTCTATGGCTACACCTTC.

V gene TRBV6-1 combines with J gene TRBJ1-5; TRBD1 is a possible D gene (5 bases). The CDR3 loop spans 15 amino acids. The germline V gene has CDR1 MNHNS and CDR2 SASEGT. Trimming took 2 bases from V and 5 from J, leaving 13 bases between them. DNA of the CDR3: TGTGCCAGCAGTGAAATGCCCGGGGGAGATCAGCCCCAGCATTTT. Protein: CASSEMPGGDQPQHF.

This chain links TRBV7-2 with TRBJ1-2; tentative D call: TRBD1 (6 bases). This CDR3 comprises 15 residues. Germline-derived CDR1 and CDR2 are SGHTA and FQGNSA. The germline V and J ends were trimmed by 1 base and 4 bases, with 13 bases remaining between them. CDR3 in DNA: TGTGCCAGCAGCTTAGAGGGGATGGACAGCTATGGCTACACCTTC. Protein product: CASSLEGMDSYGYTF.

The chain recombines TRBV5-5 with TRBJ2-5; the D is unclear. This CDR3 region has 13 residues. Between the trimmed V and J ends, which lost 3 bases and 5 bases, there was a span of 11 bases. Per the germline V gene, CDR1 is SGHKS and CDR2 is YYEKEE (reference sequence). The CDR3 protein is CASSWIAGETQYF. The CDR3 coding sequence is TGTGCCAGCAGCTGGATAGCTGGGGAGACCCAGTACTTC. The full variable domain, its missing parts supplied by reference TRBV5-5 and TRBJ2-5, is DAGVTQSPTHLIKTRGQQVTLRCSPISGHKSVSWYQQVLGQGPQFIFQYYEKEERGRGNFPDRFSARQFPNYSSELNVNALLLGDSALYLCASSWIAGETQYFGPGTRLLVL.

V gene TRBV4-3 combines with J gene TRBJ1-2; tentative D call: TRBD1 (5 bases). The CDR3 totals 15 residues. CDR1 LGHNA and CDR2 YSLEER come from the germline V gene. V was pared by 0 bases and J by 6 bases, with 14 bases between. For the CDR3, the DNA is TGCGCCAGCAGCCAAGAAGTCACCCTAGGGGATGGCTACACCTTC. It yields the protein CASSQEVTLGDGYTF.

In the case of this clone: Other DNA sequences in this specimen translate into the identical CDR3. The CDR3 DNA sequence: TGTGCCAGCAGCTATGGGACAGGAGGAAACACCATATATTTT. Amino acid sequence: CASSYGTGGNTIYF. The chain carries TRBV6-5 and TRBJ1-3; 8 nucleotides agree with TRBD1. The CDR3 consists of 14 residues. Germline CDR1 is MNHEY and CDR2 is SVGAGI. Unmatched junction bases numbered 5, after V lost 6 bases and J lost 4 bases.

The J gene is TRBJ1-5, the V gene TRBV30, with D unresolved. Deletions cut 1 base from V and 6 bases from J, with 16 bases between. The germline gives CDR1 GTSNPN, CDR2 SVGIG (reference sequence). The CDR3 sequence is 15 residues long. This chain's CDR3 is CAWSASYLRSQPQHF. The CDR3 region has the DNA TGTGCCTGGAGTGCCTCTTATCTTAGAAGTCAGCCCCAGCATTTT.

The gene calls are TRBV28 and TRBJ2-7, with 7 bases that match TRBD1. Germline assignment: CDR1 MDHEN and CDR2 SYDVKM. Trimming at V came to 4 bases and at J to 3 bases, leaving 9 bases not matched to a gene. This CDR3 is built from 15 residues. The CDR3 sequence is CASSYVPGQNYEQYF. CDR3 sequence (DNA): TGTGCCAGCAGTTACGTACCGGGACAGAACTACGAGCAGTACTTC. The full variable domain, rest sourced from reference TRBV28 and TRBJ2-7, is DVKVTQSSRYLVKRTGEKVFLECVQDMDHENMFWYRQDPGLGLRLIYFSYDVKMKEKGDIPEGYSVSREKKERFSLILESASTNQTSMYLCASSYVPGQNYEQYFGPGTRLTVT.

This clone has just a few counts. The rearrangement uses TRBV5-8 and TRBJ2-1; TRBD2 aligns across 7 bases. This CDR3 region has 14 residues. The junction had 2 bases not matched to a gene; V was cut back by 5 bases and J by 0 bases. Germline CDR1 SGHTS, CDR2 YDEGEE. The CDR3 DNA sequence: TGTGCCAGCAGGCGGGAGAGCTCCTACAATGAGCAGTTCTTC. Its protein product is CASRRESSYNEQFF.

The V and J genes are TRBV7-2 and TRBJ2-5, with D perhaps TRBD1 (6 bases). The germline V gene encodes CDR1 SGHTA and CDR2 FQGNSA. V shed 5 bases and J shed 5 bases, with 12 bases lying between them. This CDR3 spans 13 amino acids. CDR3 amino acids: CASSDRNPETQYF. The CDR3 region has the DNA TGTGCCAGCAGCGACAGGAACCCGGAGACCCAGTACTTC. The entire variable domain, with the rest obtained from reference TRBV7-2 and TRBJ2-5, is as follows: GAGVSQSPSNKVTEKGKDVELRCDPISGHTALYWYRQSLGQGLEFLIYFQGNSAPDKSGLPSDRFSAERTGGSVSTLTIQRTQQEDSAVYLCASSDRNPETQYFGPGTRLLVL.